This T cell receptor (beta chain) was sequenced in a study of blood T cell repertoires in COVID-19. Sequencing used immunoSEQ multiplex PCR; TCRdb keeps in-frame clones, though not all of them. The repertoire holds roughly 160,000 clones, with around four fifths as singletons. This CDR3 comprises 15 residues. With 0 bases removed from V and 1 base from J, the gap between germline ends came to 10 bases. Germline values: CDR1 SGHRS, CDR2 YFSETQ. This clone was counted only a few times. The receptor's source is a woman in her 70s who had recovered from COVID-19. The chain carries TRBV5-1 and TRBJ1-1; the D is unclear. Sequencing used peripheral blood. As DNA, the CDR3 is TGCGCCAGCAGCTTGGCCGTCGGGGAGAACACTGAAGCTTTCTTT. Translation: CASSLAVGENTEAFF. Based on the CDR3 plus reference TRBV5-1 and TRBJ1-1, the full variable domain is KAGVTQTPRYLIKTRGQQVTLSCSPISGHRSVSWYQQTPGQGLQFLFEYFSETQRNKGNFPGRFSGRQFSNSRSEMNVSTLELGDSALYLCASSLAVGENTEAFFGQGTRLTVV.